The 12 T cell receptor beta chains in this list originate from one sample, sequenced in a study of cytomegalovirus exposure and HLA in healthy donors. The PCR made use of 60 Vbeta and 13 Jbeta primers. Measured with immunoSEQ multiplex PCR; TCRdb has only the in-frame clones, and not every one. Of around 130,000 clones listed, approximately 80% are singletons. The sample comprised PBMCs. The receptor source for this set is a male donor in good health and CMV-seronegative.

The chain employs TRBV9 and TRBJ1-4, with 8 bases that match TRBD1. The V and J ends lost 7 bases and 1 base, in that order; junction bases with no gene match: 3. Germline V gene sequence: CDR1 SGDLS, CDR2 YYNGEE. There are 14 residues in the CDR3. The CDR3 protein is CASAGQGTNEKLFF. CDR3 nucleotide sequence: TGTGCCAGCGCTGGACAGGGAACTAATGAAAAACTGTTTTTT. The complete variable domain, with remaining parts taken from reference TRBV9 and TRBJ1-4, reads DSGVTQTPKHLITATGQRVTLRCSPRSGDLSVYWYQQSLDQGLQFLIQYYNGEERAKGNILERFSAQQFPDLHSELNLSSLELGDSALYFCASAGQGTNEKLFFGSGTQLSVL.

This clone appeared a single time. The chain has TRBV5-1 and TRBJ2-3, with TRBD2 identical over 7 bases. The CDR3 is 14 residues long. After removal of 4 bases from V and 4 bases from J, the junction contained 6 bases not matched to a gene. Germline V gives CDR1 SGHRS, CDR2 YFSETQ. CDR3 DNA sequence: TGCGCCAGCAGCCTGGGCGGGGGTCCAGATACGCAGTATTTT. Its translation is CASSLGGGPDTQYF.

This chain connects TRBV18 to TRBJ2-7; D possibly corresponds to TRBD1 (5 bases). Germline V gene sequence: CDR1 KGHSH, CDR2 LQKENI. V was trimmed by 4 bases and J by 6 bases, leaving 13 bases between them. The CDR3 covers 13 residues. In nucleotides, the CDR3 is TGTGCCAGCTCACAGACACTGGGGCTCGAGCAGTACTTC. It specifies CASSQTLGLEQYF.

The chain combines TRBV2 with TRBJ1-2; possible D gene TRBD1, 6 bases. Deletions cut 6 bases from V and 8 bases from J, with 13 bases between. The length of the CDR3 is 12 residues. CDR1 and CDR2 from the germline V gene are SNHLY and FYNNEI. The CDR3 loop is CASRERTDGYTF. CDR3 in DNA: TGTGCCAGCAGAGAACGGACAGACGGCTACACCTTC.

The chain recombines TRBV30 with TRBJ1-5; D ambiguous. Germline V gives CDR1 GTSNPN, CDR2 SVGIG (reference sequence). V lost 1 base to trimming and J lost 4 bases, with 11 bases between them. The CDR3 spans 14 residues. The chain's CDR3 is CAWSGTTENQPQHF. The DNA for the CDR3 is TGTGCCTGGAGTGGAACCACAGAGAATCAGCCCCAGCATTTT. The variable domain in full, completed from reference TRBV30 and TRBJ1-5, reads SQTIHQWPATLVQPVGSPLSLECTVEGTSNPNLYWYRQAAGRGLQLLFYSVGIGQISSEVPQNLSASRPQDRQFILSSKKLLLSDSGFYLCAWSGTTENQPQHFGDGTRLSIL.

V is TRBV4-3 and J is TRBJ2-7; 7 bases are a match to TRBD2. The CDR3 has 15 residues. Looked up from germline, CDR1 is LGHNA and CDR2 is YSLEER. The V gene end was trimmed by 4 bases and the J gene end by 0 bases; junction bases not matched to a gene: 6. The CDR3 region is CASSRTSVRSYEQYF. The CDR3 nucleotides are TGCGCCAGCAGCCGAACTAGCGTACGCTCCTACGAGCAGTACTTC.

The chain combines TRBV5-6 with TRBJ1-1; D gene ambiguous. Trimming stripped 1 base from V and 0 bases from J, with 13 bases between. This CDR3 comprises 16 residues. Germline values: CDR1 SGHDT, CDR2 YYEEEE. CDR3 nucleotides: TGTGCCAGCAGCTTGAGCACCACTAGGCTGAACACTGAAGCTTTCTTT. It codes for CASSLSTTRLNTEAFF.

The table lists this clone with a few counts. J is TRBJ1-5 and V is TRBV4-3, with TRBD1 matching over 7 bases. J was trimmed by 2 bases and V by 0 bases; bases with no gene match: 4. Per the germline V gene, CDR1 is LGHNA and CDR2 is YSLEER. The CDR3 runs 16 residues. The CDR3 nucleotides are TGCGCCAGCAGCCAAGACGGAACAGGGGGCAATCAGCCCCAGCATTTT. It codes for CASSQDGTGGNQPQHF.

This clone occurred a few times. V gene TRBV19 combines with J gene TRBJ1-5; 11 bases agree with TRBD1. CDR1 and CDR2 from the germline V gene are LNHDA and SQIVND (reference sequence). The CDR3 has 15 residues. The trim removed 5 bases at V and 7 bases at J, leaving 7 bases unmatched. The CDR3 loop is CASSFRDRGDQPQHF. The CDR3 DNA reads TGTGCCAGTAGTTTCCGGGACAGGGGGGACCAGCCCCAGCATTTT.

This sequence joins TRBV30 and TRBJ1-1; 7 nucleotides agree with TRBD1. V shed 3 bases, J shed 12 bases, and the junction held 13 bases outside the gene matches. This CDR3 spans 13 amino acids. The germline V gene has CDR1 GTSNPN and CDR2 SVGIG (reference sequence). In DNA form, the CDR3 reads TGTGCCTGGAGGGCGACAGGGCTCGTGAGACCTTTCTTT. It encodes CAWRATGLVRPFF. Combining the CDR3 with reference TRBV30 and TRBJ1-1 gives the whole variable domain SQTIHQWPATLVQPVGSPLSLECTVEGTSNPNLYWYRQAAGRGLQLLFYSVGIGQISSEVPQNLSASRPQDRQFILSSKKLLLSDSGFYLCAWRATGLVRPFFGQGTRLTVV.

The sample holds a few counts of this clone. This rearrangement joins TRBV10-3 to TRBJ2-5; TRBD2 matches 12 bases. Trimming at V came to 5 bases and at J to 2 bases, leaving 6 bases not matched to a gene. Germline CDR1 reads ENHRY; CDR2 reads SYGVKD. This CDR3 is built from 16 residues. The CDR3 sequence is CAISSRTSGDQETQYF. The CDR3 DNA sequence: TGTGCCATCAGTTCTCGGACTAGCGGGGATCAAGAGACCCAGTACTTC.

V gene TRBV20-1 combines with J gene TRBJ2-5; no clear D. Trimming removed 3 bases at V and 5 bases at J, with 7 bases between. This CDR3 is built from 11 residues. Looked up from germline, CDR1 is DFQATT and CDR2 is SNEGSKA (reference sequence). The CDR3 nucleotides are TGCAGTGCTAGCGAGGTCGAGACCCAGTACTTC. It is translated as CSASEVETQYF.